Listed below are T cell receptor beta chains from one sample, sequenced in a study of OX40 agonist ivuxolimab in advanced cancers. Using immunoSEQ multiplex PCR, the repertoire was profiled, and TCRdb retains in-frame clones only, with some absent. Here the sample spans about 26,000 clones, roughly 90% being singletons. This material consisted of CD4+ or CD8+ T cells sorted from blood, taken in a trial of the OX40 agonist ivuxolimab. These receptors were collected from an adult with an advanced solid tumor such as melanoma, head and neck, liver or kidney cancer. Each CDR3 is given with its conserved first and last residue. Fields, in order: V gene, CDR3 protein.

TRBV7-9 CASSPRVRDPYEQYF
TRBV18 CASSRGGEGYTF
TRBV9 CASSVGFWDGTDTQYF
TRBV7-9 CASSAVAGSNNEQFF
TRBV10-3 CAIRTDGSNYGYTF
TRBV6-6 CASTTYTGELFF
TRBV5-1 CASVPGQGLDGYTF
TRBV6-5 CASSREAQETQYF
TRBV4-3 CASSQDRTSNRELFF
TRBV15 CATSSRDRGHQPQHF
TRBV18 CASSQVLDYEQYF
TRBV5-1 CASSLNGGPADTQYF
TRBV15 CATSMRTAGPYEQYF
TRBV7-3 CASSPGDSGSYEQYF
TRBV4-3 CASSHRDRPSGANVLTF
TRBV2 CASSEGGRGHTEAFF
TRBV7-6 CASSSGGGYTF
TRBV6-1 CASSVARVEALF
TRBV5-4 CASRIWGLGEKLFF
TRBV27 CASSAPGQGVREQYF
TRBV29-1 CSVENLNTEAFF
TRBV6-6 CASRNAGLGYEQYF
TRBV27 CASSLMAFGYTEAFF
TRBV7-9 CASSLGTYNEQFF
TRBV13 CASSSSYEQYF
TRBV5-6 CASSGTSGRNEQYF
TRBV9 CASSVVLSGTEAFF
TRBV9 CASSSWTSVRGDTQYF